One sample yielded the 3 T cell receptor beta chains listed below, sequenced in a study of blood T cell repertoires in COVID-19. Libraries were prepared by immunoSEQ multiplex PCR; TCRdb keeps only in-frame clonotypes and omits some of them. The table lists about 300,000 clones, about 90% of them singletons. The sample consisted of PBMCs or T cells enriched from blood (not recorded which). These receptor sequences come from a woman aged 18-35 years with acute COVID-19.

The chain carries TRBV18 and TRBJ1-3; D might be TRBD1 (5 bases). CDR1 is KGHSH, CDR2 LQKENI, per germline. The CDR3 is 17 residues long. V was pared by 0 bases and J by 0 bases, with 12 bases between. Here the CDR3 reads CASSPPRRQSSGNTIYF. CDR3 in DNA: TGTGCCAGCTCACCACCGCGTCGACAGAGCTCTGGAAACACCATATATTTT.

CDR3 DNA sequence: TGTGCCATCAGTGCCGGGGGGAGGTTTGAAGCTTTCTTT. It specifies CAISAGGRFEAFF. V gene TRBV10-3 combines with J gene TRBJ1-1, with a tentative D call TRBD1 (5 bases). The CDR3 sequence is 13 residues long. Trimming removed 4 bases at V and 7 bases at J, with 13 bases between. Germline-derived CDR1 and CDR2 are ENHRY and SYGVKD.

This chain links TRBV28 with TRBJ2-3; 7 bases are a match to TRBD1. Germline lookup yields CDR1 MDHEN and CDR2 SYDVKM. CDR3 length: 17 residues. Trimming at V came to 3 bases and at J to 1 base, leaving 10 bases not matched to a gene. CDR3 DNA: TGTGCCAGCAGTTTCTCGGAACAGGGGACGGGCACAGATACGCAGTATTTT. It encodes CASSFSEQGTGTDTQYF.